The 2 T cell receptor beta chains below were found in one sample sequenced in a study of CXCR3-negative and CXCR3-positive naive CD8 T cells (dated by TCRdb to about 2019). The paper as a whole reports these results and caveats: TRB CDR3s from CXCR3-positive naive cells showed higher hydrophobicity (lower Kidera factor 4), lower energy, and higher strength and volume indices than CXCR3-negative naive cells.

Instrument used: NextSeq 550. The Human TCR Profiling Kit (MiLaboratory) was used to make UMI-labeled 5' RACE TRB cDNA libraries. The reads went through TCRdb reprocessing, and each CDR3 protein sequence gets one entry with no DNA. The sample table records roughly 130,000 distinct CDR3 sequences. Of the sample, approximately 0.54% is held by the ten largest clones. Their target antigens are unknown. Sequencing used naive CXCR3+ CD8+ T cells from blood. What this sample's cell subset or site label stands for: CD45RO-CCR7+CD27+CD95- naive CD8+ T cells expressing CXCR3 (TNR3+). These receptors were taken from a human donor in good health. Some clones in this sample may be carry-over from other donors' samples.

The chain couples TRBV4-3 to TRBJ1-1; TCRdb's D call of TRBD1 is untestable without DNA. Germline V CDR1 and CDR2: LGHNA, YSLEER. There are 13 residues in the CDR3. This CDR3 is CATSFGTDTEAFF.

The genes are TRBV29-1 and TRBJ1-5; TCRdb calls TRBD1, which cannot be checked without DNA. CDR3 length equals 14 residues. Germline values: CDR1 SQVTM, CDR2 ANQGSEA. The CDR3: CSVSTGASNQPQHF.